The clone carrying this T cell receptor beta chain was detected once. Clones were read by immunoSEQ multiplex PCR, and TCRdb kept only the in-frame ones, dropping some. The sample holds roughly 100,000 clones, around 84% seen once. As for time point: blood 4 weeks post-SBRT, at nephrectomy. Treatment indicated: 15 Gy SBRT to primary tumor, nephrectomy 4 weeks later. This CDR3 has 17 residues. V lost 3 bases and J lost 1, with 19 bases in between. The V gene's germline CDR1 is SGDLS and CDR2 YYNGEE. This record belongs to a study of radiation and T cells in renal cell carcinoma. The clonotype comes from a man in his sixties with renal cell carcinoma. Specimen: blood, collected from a patient whose treatment included radiotherapy and nephrectomy. The gene calls are TRBV9 and TRBJ1-1; possibly TRBD1 for D (6 bases). The CDR3, as DNA: TGTGCCAGCAGCGGCGTTTCCCAAGAGACAGGGAACACTGAAGCTTTCTTT. It yields the protein CASSGVSQETGNTEAFF.